Each of the 22 T cell receptor beta chains below was sequenced from the same sample in a study of cytomegalovirus exposure and HLA in healthy donors. Clones were sequenced by immunoSEQ multiplex PCR, and TCRdb holds only the in-frame ones, with some missing. Of some 75,000 clones detected, about 96% appear once; the ten largest clones hold under 1.5%. Sequencing was done on a sample of PBMCs. Every receptor here comes from a young woman in good health and CMV-seronegative.

In its sample, this clone was seen once. V and J are TRBV23-1 and TRBJ2-7, with 8 bases aligning to TRBD1. TRBV23-1 is given ORF status, its function remaining uncertain. The CDR3 covers 15 residues. V dropped 3 bases and J dropped 7; count of bases not matched to a gene: 11. CDR3 sequence: CASSHRLAGGSEQYF. DNA for the CDR3: TGCGCCAGCAGTCATCGGTTGGCAGGGGGCAGTGAGCAGTACTTC.

The V and J genes are TRBV30 and TRBJ1-3, with D unresolved. Between the trimmed V and J ends, which lost 3 bases and 0 bases, there was a span of 3 bases. This CDR3 comprises 12 residues. Per the germline V gene, CDR1 is GTSNPN and CDR2 is SVGIG (reference sequence). The chain's CDR3 is CAWRASGNTIYF. For the CDR3, the DNA is TGTGCCTGGAGGGCCTCTGGAAACACCATATATTTT.

The rearrangement uses TRBV11-2 and TRBJ1-4; TRBD1 matches at 12 bases. The CDR3 has 17 amino acids. Germline values: CDR1 SGHAT, CDR2 FQNNGV. Unmatched junction bases numbered 6, after V lost 5 bases and J lost 2 bases. Here the CDR3 reads CASSTGTGGRTNEKLFF. In nucleotides, the CDR3 is TGTGCCAGCAGCACCGGGACAGGGGGCCGTACTAATGAAAAACTGTTTTTT.

This clone was seen more than once but under ten times. This chain joins TRBV6-5 and TRBJ1-5, with a possible D match to TRBD1 (5 bases). Germline loops: CDR1 MNHEY, CDR2 SVGAGI. The V gene lost 6 bases and the J gene lost 7 bases, with 19 bases spanning the gap. The CDR3 runs to 15 residues. CDR3 in DNA: TGTGCCAGCAGCTCACTTTTGGGGGGAGGACAGCCCCAGCATTTT. This encodes CASSSLLGGGQPQHF.

V usage is TRBV27 and J usage is TRBJ2-1; 11 bases align to TRBD2. This CDR3 has 16 residues. Germline assignment: CDR1 MNHEY and CDR2 SMNVEV (reference sequence). The V segment lost 2 bases and the J segment 5 bases; nucleotides outside the gene matches: 5. CDR3 coding DNA: TGTGCCAGCAGTTTACTAGCGGGAGGTTTCGACAATGAGCAGTTCTTC. This translates into CASSLLAGGFDNEQFF.

This clone showed up just a few times. This chain connects TRBV19 to TRBJ2-5; TRBD2 agrees at 10 bases. V lost 0 bases to trimming and J lost 5 bases; unmatched junction nucleotides: 15. The CDR3 runs 19 residues. Germline lookup yields CDR1 LNHDA and CDR2 SQIVND (reference sequence). This CDR3 reads CASSIDLFGVSGRTETQYF. In DNA, the CDR3 is TGTGCCAGTAGTATAGATCTATTCGGGGTTAGCGGGAGGACGGAGACCCAGTACTTC.

This chain joins TRBV5-1 and TRBJ2-7; D unclear. The CDR3 is 11 amino acids. Germline assignment: CDR1 SGHRS and CDR2 YFSETQ. The V gene lost 6 bases and the J gene lost 6 bases, with 10 bases spanning the gap. CDR3 loop: CASMSGAEQYF. CDR3 coding DNA: TGCGCCAGCATGTCTGGAGCCGAGCAGTACTTC.

The V and J genes are TRBV30 and TRBJ2-3; 7 bases map to TRBD2. Germline V gene lookup returns CDR1 GTSNPN and CDR2 SVGIG (reference sequence). V shed 2 bases and J 2 bases; nucleotides not matched to a gene: 10. This CDR3 has 16 residues. CDR3 residues: CAWSPAGLTYTDTQYF. The CDR3 nucleotides read TGTGCCTGGAGTCCCGCGGGACTAACCTACACAGATACGCAGTATTTT.

The DNA of the CDR3 is TGTGCCAGCCCAGGATCCACTAATGAAAAACTGTTTTTT. Its protein is CASPGSTNEKLFF. The chain joins TRBV7-9 to TRBJ1-4; D uncertain. Trimming pared 8 bases from V and 2 bases from J, leaving 9 bases between. Germline CDR1 SEHNR, CDR2 FQNEAQ (reference sequence). The CDR3 has 13 residues.

The chain is built from TRBV11-2 and TRBJ2-7; unclear D gene. CDR1 and CDR2 (germline): SGHAT, FQNNGV. The CDR3 covers 18 residues. V lost 8 bases and J 1 base, leaving 27 bases between the germline ends. CDR3 sequence: CASWLDSTLRGPSYEQYF. DNA of the CDR3: TGTGCCAGCTGGCTAGACTCTACATTACGCGGCCCTTCCTACGAGCAGTACTTC. Drawing the rest from reference TRBV11-2 and TRBJ2-7, the complete variable domain is EAGVAQSPRYKIIEKRQSVAFWCNPISGHATLYWYQQILGQGPKLLIQFQNNGVVDDSQLPKDRFSAERLKGVDSTLKIQPAKLEDSAVYLCASWLDSTLRGPSYEQYFGPGTRLTVT.

The V gene is TRBV18, the J gene TRBJ1-2; D gene uncertain. Germline CDR1 is KGHSH and CDR2 is LQKENI. The CDR3 is 15 amino acids. Trimming removed 0 bases at V and 4 bases at J, with 12 bases between. This CDR3 is CASSPPMRVTYGYTF. For the CDR3, the DNA is TGTGCCAGCTCACCACCGATGAGGGTAACCTATGGCTACACCTTC.

The chain employs TRBV30 and TRBJ1-2, with D hard to call. The CDR3 has 15 amino acids. Germline V lookup: CDR1 GTSNPN, CDR2 SVGIG (reference sequence). V was pared by 2 bases and J by 4 bases, with 17 bases between. The CDR3 region is CAWSTPGERLYGYTF. The CDR3 DNA sequence: TGTGCCTGGAGTACCCCCGGGGAAAGGCTCTATGGCTACACCTTC.

The chain employs TRBV30 and TRBJ2-3, with unresolved D. This CDR3 spans 11 amino acids. V gave up 1 base and J gave up 8 bases, with 7 bases separating them. Germline CDR1 is GTSNPN and CDR2 is SVGIG (reference sequence). The CDR3 protein is CAWSASATQYF. CDR3 in DNA: TGTGCCTGGAGTGCCAGCGCTACGCAGTATTTT.

The rearrangement joins TRBV6-5 to TRBJ2-7; perhaps TRBD1 as D (6 bases). The CDR3 contains 14 residues. Trimming stripped 5 bases from V and 3 bases from J, with 14 bases between. The germline V gene has CDR1 MNHEY and CDR2 SVGAGI. The DNA of the CDR3 is TGTGCCAGCAGTGACCGGGACAACAACTACGAGCAGTACTTC. Translated: CASSDRDNNYEQYF.

This chain connects TRBV28 to TRBJ1-2; D gene uncertain. The germline gives CDR1 MDHEN, CDR2 SYDVKM. V was shortened by 7 bases and J by 5 bases, with 11 bases between the two germline ends. The length of the CDR3 is 12 residues. The CDR3 bases are TGTGCCAGCATCCTTGGGCTATATGGCTACACCTTC. Translation: CASILGLYGYTF.

This clone was picked up one time. The rearrangement links TRBV9 to TRBJ1-2; 7 positions match TRBD1. The V and J ends lost 2 bases and 8 bases, in that order; junction bases with no gene match: 15. Germline V gene sequence: CDR1 SGDLS, CDR2 YYNGEE. The CDR3 has 16 residues. CDR3 DNA: TGTGCCAGCAGCGTTCAGGGGACAGCCAGCCTGGGGGGCTACACCTTC. It specifies CASSVQGTASLGGYTF.

The chain employs TRBV6-6 and TRBJ1-5; TRBD1 agrees at 8 bases. The CDR3 consists of 15 residues. The V gene end was trimmed by 6 bases and the J gene end by 5 bases; junction bases not matched to a gene: 9. Germline V lookup: CDR1 MNHNY, CDR2 SVGAGI (reference sequence). In nucleotides, the CDR3 is TGTGCCAGCAGCCCCTGGCAGGGACAGGATCAGCCCCAGCATTTT. This codes for CASSPWQGQDQPQHF.

CDR3 sequence reads: CASSYWSSEPSEQYF. Written as DNA, the CDR3 is TGTGCCAGCAGTTACTGGAGTTCCGAACCCTCCGAGCAGTACTTC. The rearrangement uses TRBV6-5 and TRBJ2-7; D gene uncertain. Germline loops: CDR1 MNHEY, CDR2 SVGAGI. V was shortened by 1 base and J by 6 bases, with 16 bases between the two germline ends. CDR3 size: 15 residues.

The J gene is TRBJ2-7, the V gene TRBV19, with 8 bases matching TRBD2. The length of the CDR3 is 14 residues. Trimming at V came to 6 bases and at J to 0 bases, leaving 4 bases not matched to a gene. Germline values: CDR1 LNHDA, CDR2 SQIVND (reference sequence). The CDR3 sequence is CASSLAGGSYEQYF. The CDR3 region has the DNA TGTGCCAGTAGCTTGGCGGGAGGCTCCTACGAGCAGTACTTC.

The chain couples TRBV28 to TRBJ1-1; no clear D gene. Germline CDR1 is MDHEN and CDR2 is SYDVKM. Trimming took 8 bases from V and 3 from J, leaving 13 bases between them. This CDR3 has 13 residues. Here the CDR3 DNA reads TGTGCCAGCGTAAGCGGGGTTGACACTGAAGCTTTCTTT. Translating gives CASVSGVDTEAFF. The full variable domain, completed using reference TRBV28 and TRBJ1-1, is DVKVTQSSRYLVKRTGEKVFLECVQDMDHENMFWYRQDPGLGLRLIYFSYDVKMKEKGDIPEGYSVSREKKERFSLILESASTNQTSMYLCASVSGVDTEAFFGQGTRLTVV.

The V call is TRBV28, the J call TRBJ2-7; weak D call: TRBD2 (5 bases). This CDR3 comprises 12 residues. CDR1 is MDHEN and CDR2 is SYDVKM in the germline V gene. The ends were cut back, 3 bases at V and 4 bases at J, with 7 bases in the middle. DNA for the CDR3: TGTGCCAGCAGTTTCGAGGGTTACGAGCAGTACTTC. Translation gives CASSFEGYEQYF.

The V call is TRBV7-2, the J call TRBJ2-4, with 7 nucleotides matching TRBD2. This CDR3 comprises 15 residues. J was trimmed by 3 bases and V by 4 bases; bases with no gene match: 6. Germline-derived CDR1 and CDR2 are SGHTA and FQGNSA. The CDR3 nucleotides read TGTGCCAGCAGCTCAGTAGCGGGCGGCAAAAACATTCAGTACTTC. Protein sequence: CASSSVAGGKNIQYF.